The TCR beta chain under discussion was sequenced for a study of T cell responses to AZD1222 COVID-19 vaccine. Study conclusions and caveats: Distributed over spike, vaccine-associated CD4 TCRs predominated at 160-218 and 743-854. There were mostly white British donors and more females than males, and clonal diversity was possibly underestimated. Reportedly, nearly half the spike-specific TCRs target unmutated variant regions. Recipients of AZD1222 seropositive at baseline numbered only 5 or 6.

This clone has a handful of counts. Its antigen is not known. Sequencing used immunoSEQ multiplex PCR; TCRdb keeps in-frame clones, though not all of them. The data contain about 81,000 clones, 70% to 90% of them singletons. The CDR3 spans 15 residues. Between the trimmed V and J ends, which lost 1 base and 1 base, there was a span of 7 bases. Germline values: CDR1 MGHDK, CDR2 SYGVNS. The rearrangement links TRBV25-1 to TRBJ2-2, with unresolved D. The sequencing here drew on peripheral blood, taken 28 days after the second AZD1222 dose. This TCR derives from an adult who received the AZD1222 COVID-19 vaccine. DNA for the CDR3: TGTGCCAGCAGTGAATGGAAAGGGAACACCGGGGAGCTGTTTTTT. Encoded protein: CASSEWKGNTGELFF.